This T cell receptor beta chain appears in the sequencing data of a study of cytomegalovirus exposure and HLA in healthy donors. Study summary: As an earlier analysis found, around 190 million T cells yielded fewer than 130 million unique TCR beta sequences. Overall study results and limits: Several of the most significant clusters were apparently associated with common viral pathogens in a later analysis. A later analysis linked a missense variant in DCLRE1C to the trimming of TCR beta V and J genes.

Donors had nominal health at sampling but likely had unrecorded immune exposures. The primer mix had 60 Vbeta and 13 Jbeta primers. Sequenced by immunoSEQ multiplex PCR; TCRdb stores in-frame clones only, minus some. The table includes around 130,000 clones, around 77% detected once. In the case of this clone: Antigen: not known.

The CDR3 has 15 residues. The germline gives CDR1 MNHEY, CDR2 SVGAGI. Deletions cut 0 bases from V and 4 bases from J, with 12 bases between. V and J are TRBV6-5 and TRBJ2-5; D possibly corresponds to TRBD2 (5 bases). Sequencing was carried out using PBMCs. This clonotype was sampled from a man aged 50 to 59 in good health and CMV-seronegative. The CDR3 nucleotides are TGTGCCAGCAGTTACTCTAGCGTAGCTTTAGAGACCCAGTACTTC. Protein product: CASSYSSVALETQYF.